The rows below give T cell receptor beta chains drawn from one sample of a study of cytomegalovirus exposure and HLA in healthy donors. The repertoire was sequenced with immunoSEQ multiplex PCR; TCRdb's copy has only in-frame clones and lacks some. The repertoire holds approximately 70,000 clones, with roughly 80% as singletons. The material sequenced was PBMCs. The source of these receptors is a man aged 60-69 years in good health and CMV-seropositive. CDR3s include the opening cysteine and the closing phenylalanine or tryptophan. The D gene is left open where the match is weak. Size is omitted from some rows. Given values are once, few, many or a class for expanded clones.

CDR3 DNA: TGTGCCATCAGTGAGTCGGACAGATTCGTTTATGGCTACACCTTC
CDR3 protein: CAISESDRFVYGYTF
clone size: once
J gene: TRBJ1-2
D gene: .
V gene: TRBV10-3
CDR3 length: 15

CDR3 DNA: TGTGCCAGCAGCCAAGGTCGGCGGGGGGACACAGATACGCAGTATTTT
CDR3 protein: CASSQGRRGDTDTQYF
clone size: few
J gene: TRBJ2-3
D gene: TRBD2
V gene: TRBV4-2
CDR3 length: 16

CDR3 DNA: TGTGCCAGCGCCCCGGCTAGCGGGAGACGGGATACGCAGTATTTT
CDR3 protein: CASAPASGRRDTQYF
clone size: .
J gene: TRBJ2-3
D gene: TRBD2
V gene: TRBV2
CDR3 length: 15

CDR3 DNA: TGTGCCAGCAAACCAACGGGGGGCCGTTCCTACTCTGGGGCCAACGTCCTGACTTTC
CDR3 protein: CASKPTGGRSYSGANVLTF
clone size: .
J gene: TRBJ2-6
D gene: .
V gene: TRBV27
CDR3 length: 19

CDR3 DNA: TGTTCCAGCAGCTTAGCCCCACAGGGGGACACTGAAGCTTTCTTT
CDR3 protein: CSSSLAPQGDTEAFF
clone size: few
J gene: TRBJ1-1
D gene: TRBD1
V gene: TRBV7-9
CDR3 length: 15

CDR3 DNA: TGTGCCAGCAGTGTACGTCCCCAGGGGAACACTGAAGCTTTCTTT
CDR3 protein: CASSVRPQGNTEAFF
clone size: .
J gene: TRBJ1-1
D gene: .
V gene: TRBV6-1
CDR3 length: 15

CDR3 DNA: TGTGCCAGCAGCTTGGGGGCGAGCTCTGGAAACACCATATATTTT
CDR3 protein: CASSLGASSGNTIYF
clone size: .
J gene: TRBJ1-3
D gene: .
V gene: TRBV5-4
CDR3 length: 15

CDR3 DNA: TGTGCCAGCAGCTTATGGGGCAGCTCCTACGAGCAGTACTTC
CDR3 protein: CASSLWGSSYEQYF
clone size: .
J gene: TRBJ2-7
D gene: .
V gene: TRBV7-9
CDR3 length: 14

CDR3 DNA: TGCGCCAGCAGCTTGGCGGCAGGGGAGAATTCACCCCTCCACTTT
CDR3 protein: CASSLAAGENSPLHF
clone size: .
J gene: TRBJ1-6
D gene: .
V gene: TRBV5-1
CDR3 length: 15

CDR3 DNA: TGTGCCAGCAGCTTAGCGGGGAATAGAAATGAGCAGTTCTTC
CDR3 protein: CASSLAGNRNEQFF
clone size: .
J gene: TRBJ2-1
D gene: .
V gene: TRBV11-2
CDR3 length: 14

CDR3 DNA: TGTGCCAGCAGCACCCTAGCGGGCCCCTACGAGCAGTACTTC
CDR3 protein: CASSTLAGPYEQYF
clone size: few
J gene: TRBJ2-7
D gene: TRBD2
V gene: TRBV11-3
CDR3 length: 14

CDR3 DNA: TGTGCCAGCAAGGGAGAGGGGGCAAACGAGCAGTACTTC
CDR3 protein: CASKGEGANEQYF
clone size: .
J gene: TRBJ2-7
D gene: TRBD1
V gene: TRBV2
CDR3 length: 13

CDR3 DNA: TGTGCCAGCAGCCGCGGCGGGGAGGCCTTCTCTTCACCCCTCCACTTT
CDR3 protein: CASSRGGEAFSSPLHF
clone size: .
J gene: TRBJ1-6
D gene: .
V gene: TRBV6-6
CDR3 length: 16

CDR3 DNA: TGTGCCAGCAGTTCACTAGCGGGTGGTTCCTACAATGAGCAGTTCTTC
CDR3 protein: CASSSLAGGSYNEQFF
clone size: .
J gene: TRBJ2-1
D gene: TRBD2
V gene: TRBV6-6
CDR3 length: 16

CDR3 DNA: TGTGCCAGCAGCTTGGGCAGGGGTGGGTACGAGCAGTACTTC
CDR3 protein: CASSLGRGGYEQYF
clone size: .
J gene: TRBJ2-7
D gene: .
V gene: TRBV5-4
CDR3 length: 14

CDR3 DNA: TGCGCCAGCAGCGCAGGCGCAGGCTCGAACACTGAAGCTTTCTTT
CDR3 protein: CASSAGAGSNTEAFF
clone size: .
J gene: TRBJ1-1
D gene: .
V gene: TRBV5-1
CDR3 length: 15